This TCR beta chain was found in a study of TIL therapy for anti-PD-1-resistant metastatic lung cancer. Time point noted: pre-treatment sample, taken before nivolumab and TIL therapy. Pleural nodules or supraclavicular lymph nodes made up most of the excised metastases sampled. The germline gives CDR1 MGHDK, CDR2 SYGVNS. V was pared by 6 bases and J by 6 bases, with 6 bases of the junction left unmatched. This CDR3 has 13 residues. Sequencing used immunoSEQ v3. Data came from immunoSEQ multiplex PCR; TCRdb stores just in-frame clones and leaves some out. The sample consists of about 14,000 clones, 66% of them appearing once.

This TCR derives from a woman between 25 and 80 years old with non-small cell lung cancer. This chain links TRBV25-1 with TRBJ2-3, with 7 nucleotides matching TRBD2. The specimen comprised tumor tissue, sampled at baseline. This CDR3 reads CASRRTRADTQYF. The CDR3 DNA follows: TGTGCCAGCAGGAGGACTAGGGCTGATACGCAGTATTTT.